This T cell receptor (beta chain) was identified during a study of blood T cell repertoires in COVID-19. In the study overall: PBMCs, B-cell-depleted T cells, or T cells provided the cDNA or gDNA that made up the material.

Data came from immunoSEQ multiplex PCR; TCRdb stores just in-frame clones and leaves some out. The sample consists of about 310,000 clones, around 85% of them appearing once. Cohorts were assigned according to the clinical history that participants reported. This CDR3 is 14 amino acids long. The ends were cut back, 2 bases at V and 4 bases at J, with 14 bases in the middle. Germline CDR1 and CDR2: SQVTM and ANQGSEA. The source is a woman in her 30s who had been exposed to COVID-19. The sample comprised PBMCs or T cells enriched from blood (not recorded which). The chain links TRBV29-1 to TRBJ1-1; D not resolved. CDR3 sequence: CSVERKGGLTEAFF. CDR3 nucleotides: TGCAGCGTTGAAAGGAAGGGAGGGCTCACTGAAGCTTTCTTT. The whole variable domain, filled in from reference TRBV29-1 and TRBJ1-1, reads SAVISQKPSRDICQRGTSLTIQCQVDSQVTMMFWYRQQPGQSLTLIATANQGSEATYESGFVIDKFPISRPNLTFSTLTVSNMSPEDSSIYLCSVERKGGLTEAFFGQGTRLTVV.